The source of this TCR beta chain is a study of shared clonotypes between healthy human individuals. CDR1 LGHNA and CDR2 YNFKEQ come from the germline V gene. Trimming pared 1 base from V and 7 bases from J, leaving 17 bases between. The CDR3 runs 15 residues. Data came from immunoSEQ multiplex PCR; TCRdb stores just in-frame clones and leaves some out. The sample contains approximately 95,000 clones, 65% to 70% of which appear only once. CD45RO+ cells joined CCR7-negative CD45RA+ TemRA cells to form CD8 memory. Source material: memory CD8+ T cells sorted from blood. Sample subset: CD45RO+ cells pooled with CCR7-negative TemRA cells. The rearrangement links TRBV4-2 to TRBJ2-7, with D possibly TRBD2 on 6 matching bases. The receptor was derived from a young man in good health. This CDR3 is CASSQVQTGAEEQYF. The CDR3 nucleotides are TGTGCCAGCAGCCAAGTACAAACGGGAGCCGAGGAGCAGTACTTC.